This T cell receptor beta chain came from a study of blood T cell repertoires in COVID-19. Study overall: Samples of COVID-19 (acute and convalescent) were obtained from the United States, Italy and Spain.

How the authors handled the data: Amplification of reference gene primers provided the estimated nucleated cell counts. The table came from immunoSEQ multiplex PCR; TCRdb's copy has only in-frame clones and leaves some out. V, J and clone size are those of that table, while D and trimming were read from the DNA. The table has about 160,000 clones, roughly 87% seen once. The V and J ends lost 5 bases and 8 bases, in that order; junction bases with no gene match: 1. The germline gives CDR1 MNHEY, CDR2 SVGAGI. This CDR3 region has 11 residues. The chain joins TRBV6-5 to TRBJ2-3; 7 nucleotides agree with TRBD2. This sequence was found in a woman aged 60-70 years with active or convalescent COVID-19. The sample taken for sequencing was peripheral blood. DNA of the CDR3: TGTGCCAGCAGTAGCGGGGCTACGCAGTATTTT. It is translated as CASSSGATQYF.